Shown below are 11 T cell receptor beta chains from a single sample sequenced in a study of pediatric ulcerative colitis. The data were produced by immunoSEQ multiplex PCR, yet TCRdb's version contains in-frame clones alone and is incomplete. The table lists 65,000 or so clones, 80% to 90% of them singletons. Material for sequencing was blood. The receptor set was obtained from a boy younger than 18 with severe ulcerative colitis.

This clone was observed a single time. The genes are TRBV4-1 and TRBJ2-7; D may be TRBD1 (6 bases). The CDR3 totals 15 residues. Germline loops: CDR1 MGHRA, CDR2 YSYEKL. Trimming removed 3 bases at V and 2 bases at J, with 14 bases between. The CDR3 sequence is CASSHDRDTAYEQYF. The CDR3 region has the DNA TGCGCCAGCAGCCATGACCGGGACACAGCCTACGAGCAGTACTTC.

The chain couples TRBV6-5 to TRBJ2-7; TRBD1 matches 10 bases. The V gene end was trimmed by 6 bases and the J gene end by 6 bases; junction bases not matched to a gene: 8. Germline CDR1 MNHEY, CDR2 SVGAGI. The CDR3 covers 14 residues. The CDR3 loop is CASRLGQGQVEQYF. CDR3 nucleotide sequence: TGTGCCAGCAGGCTGGGACAGGGGCAGGTCGAGCAGTACTTC.

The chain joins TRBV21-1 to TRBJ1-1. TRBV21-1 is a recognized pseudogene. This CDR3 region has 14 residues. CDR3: CASSSPSGGRWAFF. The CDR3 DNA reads TGTGCCAGCAGCTCCCCGAGTGGCGGTCGCTGGGCTTTCTTT.

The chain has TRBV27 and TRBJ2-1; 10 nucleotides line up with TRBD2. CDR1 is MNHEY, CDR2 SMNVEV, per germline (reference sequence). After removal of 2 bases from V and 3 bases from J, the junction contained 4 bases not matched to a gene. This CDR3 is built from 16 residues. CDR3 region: CASSLLAGEIYNEQFF. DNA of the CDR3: TGTGCCAGCAGTTTACTAGCGGGAGAGATCTACAATGAGCAGTTCTTC.

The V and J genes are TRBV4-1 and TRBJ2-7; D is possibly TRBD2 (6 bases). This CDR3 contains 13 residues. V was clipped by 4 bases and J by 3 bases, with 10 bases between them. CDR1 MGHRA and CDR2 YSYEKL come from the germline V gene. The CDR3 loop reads CASSPTGSYEQYF. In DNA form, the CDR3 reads TGCGCCAGCAGCCCAACCGGGAGCTACGAGCAGTACTTC.

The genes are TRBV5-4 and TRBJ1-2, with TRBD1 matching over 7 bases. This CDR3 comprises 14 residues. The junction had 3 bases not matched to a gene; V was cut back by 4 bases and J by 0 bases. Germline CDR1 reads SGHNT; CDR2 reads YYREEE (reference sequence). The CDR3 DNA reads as TGTGCCAGCAGCGAAGGGGGCTCTAACTATGGCTACACCTTC. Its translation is CASSEGGSNYGYTF.

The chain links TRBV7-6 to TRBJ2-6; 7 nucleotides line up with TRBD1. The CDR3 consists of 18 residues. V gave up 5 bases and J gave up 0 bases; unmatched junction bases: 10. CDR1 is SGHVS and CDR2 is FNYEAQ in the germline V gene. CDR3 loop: CASSPPGTGVSGANVLTF. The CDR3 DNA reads TGTGCCAGCAGCCCCCCCGGTACAGGGGTCTCTGGGGCCAACGTCCTGACTTTC.

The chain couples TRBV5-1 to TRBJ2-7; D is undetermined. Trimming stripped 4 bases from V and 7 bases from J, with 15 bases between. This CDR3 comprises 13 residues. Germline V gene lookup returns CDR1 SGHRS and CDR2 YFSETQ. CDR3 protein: CASSQPGVREQYF. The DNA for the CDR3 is TGCGCCAGCAGCCAACCAGGTGTGCGGGAGCAGTACTTC.

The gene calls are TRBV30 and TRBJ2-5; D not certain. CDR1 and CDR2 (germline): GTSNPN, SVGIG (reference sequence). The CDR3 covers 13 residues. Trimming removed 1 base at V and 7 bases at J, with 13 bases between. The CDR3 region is CAWSAGTMGTQYF. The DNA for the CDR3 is TGTGCCTGGAGTGCCGGCACCATGGGGACCCAGTACTTC.

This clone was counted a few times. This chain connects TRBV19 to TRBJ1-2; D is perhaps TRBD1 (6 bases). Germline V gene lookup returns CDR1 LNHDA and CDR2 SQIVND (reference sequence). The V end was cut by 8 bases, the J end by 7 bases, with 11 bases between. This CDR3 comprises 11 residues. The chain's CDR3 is CASGWGLGYTF. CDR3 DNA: TGTGCCAGTGGGTGGGGGCTTGGCTACACCTTC.

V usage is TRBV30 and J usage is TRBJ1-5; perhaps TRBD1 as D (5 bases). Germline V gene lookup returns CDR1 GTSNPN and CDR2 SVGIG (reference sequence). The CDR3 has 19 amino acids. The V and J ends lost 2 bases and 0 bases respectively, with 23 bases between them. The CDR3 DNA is TGTGCCTGGAGTCCGATGGGGTTAGGGCGGGGGGTTAGCAATCAGCCCCAGCATTTT. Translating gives CAWSPMGLGRGVSNQPQHF.